This note documents a single T cell receptor (beta chain) sequence. Its antigen is still unknown. Within one base of it there is no much larger clone, and no base qualities were kept. The entry originates in a study of Graves' ophthalmopathy and Graves' hyperthyroidism (dated by TCRdb to the late 2010s). General notes on the study: Peripheral blood was collected at initial diagnosis, before any treatment. The study used signatures of the TCR beta repertoire to tell Graves' ophthalmopathy apart from Graves' hyperthyroidism and to predict which patients would progress to ophthalmopathy. In total, 135 blood samples were TCR-sequenced: fewer than 50 ophthalmopathy, some 75 hyperthyroidism and about 17 hyperthyroidism-to-ophthalmopathy patients. A discovery set of 90 to 100 patients (roughly 43 ophthalmopathy, 55 to 65 stable hyperthyroidism) was enrolled to explore V-J signatures distinguishing ophthalmopathy from hyperthyroidism. An independent validation cohort comprised around 19 hyperthyroidism patients and 15 to 17 patients who later progressed from hyperthyroidism to ophthalmopathy. In roughly 6 hyperthyroidism patients, T-cell repertoires of thyroid tissue and blood were compared. Following sampling, methimazole starting at 30 mg daily was administered to hyperthyroidism patients, and high-dose intravenous methylprednisolone was administered to ophthalmopathy patients. For training and testing, the 80 to 100 patients in the discovery cohort were randomly divided in a 7:3 ratio.

For repertoire sequencing, the TCR beta CDR3 regions were amplified from RNA transcripts. A first-round RT-PCR used HTBI primers with the Qiagen OneStep RT-PCR kit, followed by a second-round multiplex PCR, size selection and purification. The libraries underwent paired-end sequencing with 100 bp reads on an Illumina HiSeq2000. Per the authors' processing: Reads were processed with SOAPnuke, discarding reads with adapters, uncalled bases, mean Phred below 15, or no exact constant-primer or identifier match. COPE v1.2.5 was used to merge high-quality paired reads. Each unique nucleotide sequence was treated as a clonotype, and MiTCR v1.1 was used to align the clonotypes to the IMGT TRB V, D and J references. Only V-J combinations with frequency above 0.0001 were analysed, covering 99.2% of repertoires. For each V-J combination, a TCR clonal expansion and chaos score was defined as the ratio of F50 clonal expansion to chaos observed in the TCRdist matrix. Welch's t-statistics and random forest were used to reduce the features to 10 to 15 V-J combinations, which were then used as input to a naive Bayes classifier. Thyroid-blood repertoire similarity was quantified with the Morisita-Horn index. The public reads were reanalyzed by TCRdb: fastp trimming at Q25, MiXCR alignment, in-frame beta chains only. Rows merge per CDR3 protein into single entries with the most common DNA and genes. The authors' filters were not applied to this entry. The sample includes hundreds of thousands of distinct CDR3 sequences, with roughly 21% observed a single time. Roughly 3% of the sample comes from the top ten.

Hyperthyroidism was defined as stable when no progression to ophthalmopathy occurred within 18 months of follow-up. Patients with hyperthyroidism were aged 18 to 65 years, had been newly diagnosed, and had a disease duration of less than 2 months. Anyone with other autoimmune diseases, uncontrolled infections, pregnancy or lactation was excluded from the study. Clinical symptoms, serum thyroxine, TRAb, thyroid ultrasound and orbital computed tomography formed the basis of the diagnosis. Ficoll-Paque density gradient centrifugation was used to isolate PBMCs from about 10 ml of fresh peripheral blood. Total RNA was extracted with Trizol reagent and quality-checked on an Agilent 2100 Bioanalyzer. The CDR3 measures 14 amino acids from cysteine to phenylalanine. Of all the DNA, just the CDR3 is kept, 42 bases in frame from base 1. V is reduced by 5 bases and J by 3 bases, leaving a spacing of 13 bases between them.

Overall results and qualifications from the work: Most expanded thyroid clonotypes with a frequency above 0.001 also appeared in blood, which suggests that blood repertoires may reflect the immune response in the thyroid. Sample size was not statistically predetermined, and group allocation was not concealed from the investigators. The 13-signature model separated ophthalmopathy from stable hyperthyroidism with approximately 90% sensitivity and roughly 84% specificity in cross-validation, and 80%/75% in the test set. In validation, the model predicted ophthalmopathy progression with roughly 68% sensitivity and 72.22% specificity; 12 predicted patients were CT-confirmed with GO in a median of about 6.2 months.

The sample taken for sequencing was peripheral blood. The sequence derives from a woman aged 18-29 years with stable Graves' hyperthyroidism. Donor details come from another sample of the same person, matched by shared clones. The sequence is built from TRBV12-3 or TRBV12-4 and TRBJ1-2; the D segment cannot be called with confidence. The CDR3 protein sequence reads: CASSPQTLHYGYTF. The DNA sequence reads TGTGCCAGCAGTCCCCAAACCCTGCACTATGGCTACACCTTC.